The 3 T cell receptor beta chains given below trace back to one sample, sequenced in a study of cytotoxic CD8 clonotypes in ibrutinib-treated CLL (dated by TCRdb to about 2021). Library preparation was by the immunoSEQ multiplex PCR assay. Held by TCRdb, this immuneACCESS table contains in-frame sequences only and omits some clones. Under half of the omission traces to an unresolved V gene where checked; the cause of the rest is unknown. This sample has tens of thousands of clones in its table, and about two thirds of those were observed once. Roughly a sixth of the sample lies in the top ten. The time point label here, explained by the study, means: progressive disease on ibrutinib. The material was PBMCs, obtained at disease progression, from a patient treated with ibrutinib. Source of these receptors: a human donor with chronic lymphocytic leukemia.

The chain employs TRBV5-4 and TRBJ2-7; 10 nucleotides align to TRBD2. Germline trimming cut 4 bases from V and 0 bases from J; bases unmatched to any gene: 4. Germline lookup yields CDR1 SGHNT and CDR2 YYREEE (reference sequence). The CDR3 runs to 15 residues. The chain's CDR3 is CASSEAGGSSYEQYF. The CDR3 DNA sequence: TGTGCCAGCAGCGAAGCGGGGGGGAGCTCCTACGAGCAGTACTTC.

The chain uses TRBV5-1 and TRBJ2-5, with 13 positions matching TRBD2. Per the germline V gene, CDR1 is SGHRS and CDR2 is YFSETQ. The junction had 3 bases not matched to a gene; V was cut back by 3 bases and J by 1 base. The CDR3 is 16 residues long. The CDR3 loop reads CASSSGLAGRQETQYF. The CDR3 coding sequence is TGCGCCAGCAGCTCGGGACTAGCGGGGCGCCAAGAGACCCAGTACTTC. The full variable domain, rest sourced from reference TRBV5-1 and TRBJ2-5, is KAGVTQTPRYLIKTRGQQVTLSCSPISGHRSVSWYQQTPGQGLQFLFEYFSETQRNKGNFPGRFSGRQFSNSRSEMNVSTLELGDSALYLCASSSGLAGRQETQYFGPGTRLLVL.

The gene calls are TRBV29-1 and TRBJ2-3; a possible D gene is TRBD2 (6 bases). Germline CDR1 reads SQVTM; CDR2 reads ANQGSEA. This CDR3 spans 15 amino acids. Trimming left V 6 bases short and J 3 bases short, with 19 bases between. CDR3 in amino acids: CSVQGMGGSTDTQYF. The CDR3 DNA sequence: TGCAGCGTCCAAGGGATGGGGGGAAGTACAGATACGCAGTATTTT.